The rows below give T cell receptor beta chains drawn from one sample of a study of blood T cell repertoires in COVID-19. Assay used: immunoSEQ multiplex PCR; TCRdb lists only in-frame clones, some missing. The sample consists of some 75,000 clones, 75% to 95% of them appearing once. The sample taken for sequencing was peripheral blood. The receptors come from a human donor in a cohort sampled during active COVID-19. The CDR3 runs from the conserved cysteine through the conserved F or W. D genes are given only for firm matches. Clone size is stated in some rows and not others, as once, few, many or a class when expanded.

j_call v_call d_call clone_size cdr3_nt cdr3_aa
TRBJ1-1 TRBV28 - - TGTGCCGCCAGGGGACGGCGATACACTGAAGCTTTCTTT CAARGRRYTEAFF
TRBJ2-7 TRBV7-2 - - TGTGCCAGCAGCCTGGGACACAATCCCTCCTACGAGCAGTACTTC CASSLGHNPSYEQYF
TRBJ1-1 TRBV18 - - TGTGCCAGCTCACCTCAGGTAGGAGGGACTGAAGCTTTCTTT CASSPQVGGTEAFF
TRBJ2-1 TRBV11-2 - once TGTGCCAGCAGCCAGCAGGGGAGCTCCTACAATGAGCAGTTCTTC CASSQQGSSYNEQFF
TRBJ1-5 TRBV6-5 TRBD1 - TGTGCCAGCGGGGACAGGGGGCAGGGTCAGCCCCAGCATTTT CASGDRGQGQPQHF
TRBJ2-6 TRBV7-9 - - TGTGCCAGCAGCGTTACCGGGACAAGACTCTCTGGGGCCAACGTCCTGACTTTC CASSVTGTRLSGANVLTF
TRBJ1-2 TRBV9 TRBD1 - TGTGCCAGCAGCGTAGGGGACAGATTATCCTATGGCTACACCTTC CASSVGDRLSYGYTF
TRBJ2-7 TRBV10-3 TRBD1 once TGTGCCATCAGTGGGGACAGGGACGAGCAGTACTTC CAISGDRDEQYF
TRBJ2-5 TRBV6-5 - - TGTGCCAGCAGCCTTAGACAGGAAGAGACCCAGTACTTC CASSLRQEETQYF
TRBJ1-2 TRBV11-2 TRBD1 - TGTGCCAGCAGCTGGGGGACAGGGTCCTATGGCTACACCTTC CASSWGTGSYGYTF